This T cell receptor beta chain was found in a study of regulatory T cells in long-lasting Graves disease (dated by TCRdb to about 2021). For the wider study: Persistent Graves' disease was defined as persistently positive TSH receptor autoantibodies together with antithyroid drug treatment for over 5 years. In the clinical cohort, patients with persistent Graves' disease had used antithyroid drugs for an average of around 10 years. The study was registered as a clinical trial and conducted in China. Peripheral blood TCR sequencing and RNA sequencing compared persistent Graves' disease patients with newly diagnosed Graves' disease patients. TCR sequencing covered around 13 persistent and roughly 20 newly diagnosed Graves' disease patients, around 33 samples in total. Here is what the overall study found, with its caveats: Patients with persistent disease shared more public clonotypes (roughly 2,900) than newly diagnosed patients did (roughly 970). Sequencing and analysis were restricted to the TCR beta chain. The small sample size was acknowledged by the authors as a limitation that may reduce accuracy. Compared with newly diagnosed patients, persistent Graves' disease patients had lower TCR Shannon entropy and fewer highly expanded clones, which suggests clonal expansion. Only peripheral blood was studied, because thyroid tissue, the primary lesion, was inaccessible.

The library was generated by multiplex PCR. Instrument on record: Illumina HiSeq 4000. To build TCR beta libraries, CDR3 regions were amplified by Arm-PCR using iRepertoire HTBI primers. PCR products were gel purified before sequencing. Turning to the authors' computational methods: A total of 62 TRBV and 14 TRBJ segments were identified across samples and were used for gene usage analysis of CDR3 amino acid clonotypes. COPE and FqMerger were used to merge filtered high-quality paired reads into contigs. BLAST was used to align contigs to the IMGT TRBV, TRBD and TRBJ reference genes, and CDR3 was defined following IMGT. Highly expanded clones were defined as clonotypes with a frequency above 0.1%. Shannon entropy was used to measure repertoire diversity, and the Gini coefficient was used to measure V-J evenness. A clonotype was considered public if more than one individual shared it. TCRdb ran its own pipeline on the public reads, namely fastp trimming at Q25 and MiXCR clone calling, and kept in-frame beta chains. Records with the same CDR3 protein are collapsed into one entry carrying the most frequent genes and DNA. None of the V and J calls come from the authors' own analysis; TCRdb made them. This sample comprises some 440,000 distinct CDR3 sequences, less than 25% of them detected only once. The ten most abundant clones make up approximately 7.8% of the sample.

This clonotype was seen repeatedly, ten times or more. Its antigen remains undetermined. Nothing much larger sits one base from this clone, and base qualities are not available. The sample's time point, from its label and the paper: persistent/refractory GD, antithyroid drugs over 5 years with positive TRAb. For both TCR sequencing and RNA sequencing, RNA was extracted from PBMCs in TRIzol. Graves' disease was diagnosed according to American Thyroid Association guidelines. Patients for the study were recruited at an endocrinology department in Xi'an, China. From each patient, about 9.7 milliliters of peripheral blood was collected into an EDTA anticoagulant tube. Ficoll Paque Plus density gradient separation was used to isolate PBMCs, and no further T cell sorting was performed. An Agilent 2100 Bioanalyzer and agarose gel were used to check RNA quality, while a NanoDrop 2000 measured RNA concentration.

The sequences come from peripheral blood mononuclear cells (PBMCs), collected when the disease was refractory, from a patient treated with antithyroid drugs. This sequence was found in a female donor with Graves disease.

The CDR3 region has the sequence CSARDRGVGTQYF. The sequenced DNA is TGCAGTGCTAGAGACCGGGGTGTTGGGACCCAGTACTTC. The V gene is TRBV20-1 and the J gene is TRBJ2-5, with TRBD2 as a weak D call on 5 bases. The germline V gene (reference sequence) yields DFQATT for CDR1 and SNEGSKA for CDR2. V sheds 0 bases and J sheds 7 bases, leaving 12 bases between their ends. CDR3 length: 13 amino acids, cysteine to phenylalanine. Of the read, only the CDR3 DNA is kept; its 39 bases are in frame from base 1.